In this sample, the clone carrying this TCR beta chain turned up a few times. Its antigen is not identified. The sample is drawn from a study of PD-L1 blockade in urothelial cancer. About the study: There were a median of around 140,000 T cells in blood samples.

Libraries were prepared by immunoSEQ multiplex PCR; TCRdb keeps only in-frame clonotypes and omits some of them. The sample shows some 80,000 clones, roughly 90% of them seen only once. Broader study findings: Survival was better when pretreatment blood TCR clonality fell below the median.

This CDR3 comprises 13 residues. V was shortened by 2 bases and J by 9 bases, with 11 bases between the two germline ends. The V gene's germline CDR1 is MNHNS and CDR2 SASEGT. The source is an older woman with urothelial cancer. The sequencing here drew on PBMCs, taken around atezolizumab (anti-PD-L1) treatment. This chain uses TRBV6-1 with TRBJ2-1; no firm D call. CDR3: CASSEYAVVEQFF. The CDR3 DNA is TGTGCCAGCAGTGAATACGCGGTGGTTGAGCAGTTCTTC.